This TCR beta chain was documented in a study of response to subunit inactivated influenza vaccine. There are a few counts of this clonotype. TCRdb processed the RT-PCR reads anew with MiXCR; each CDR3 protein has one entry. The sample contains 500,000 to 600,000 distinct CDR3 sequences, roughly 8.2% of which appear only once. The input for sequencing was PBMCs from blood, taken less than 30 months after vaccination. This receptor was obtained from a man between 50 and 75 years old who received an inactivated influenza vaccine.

CDR3 loop: CSARPIENTEAFF. In DNA form, the CDR3 reads TGCAGTGCTAGACCTATCGAAAACACTGAAGCTTTCTTT. The chain recombines TRBV20-1 with TRBJ1-1, with D uncertain. Between the trimmed V and J ends, which lost 2 bases and 2 bases, there was a span of 9 bases. Germline V CDR1 and CDR2: DFQATT, SNEGSKA (reference sequence). The CDR3 has 13 residues.